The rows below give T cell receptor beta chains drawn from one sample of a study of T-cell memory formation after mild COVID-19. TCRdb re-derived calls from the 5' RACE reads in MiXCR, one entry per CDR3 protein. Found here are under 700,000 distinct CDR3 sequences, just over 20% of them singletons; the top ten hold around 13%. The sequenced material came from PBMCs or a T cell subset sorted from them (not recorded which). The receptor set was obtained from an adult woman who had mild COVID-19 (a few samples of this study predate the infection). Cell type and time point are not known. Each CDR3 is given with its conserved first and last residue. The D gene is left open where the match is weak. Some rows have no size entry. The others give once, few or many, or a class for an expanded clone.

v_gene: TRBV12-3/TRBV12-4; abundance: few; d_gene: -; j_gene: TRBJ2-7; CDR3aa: CASMQGIEQYF; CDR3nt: TGTGCCAGCATGCAGGGAATTGAGCAGTACTTC
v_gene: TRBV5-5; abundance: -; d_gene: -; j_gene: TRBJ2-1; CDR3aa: CASSPRVGWDEQFF; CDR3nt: TGTGCCAGCAGCCCTAGGGTGGGGTGGGATGAGCAGTTCTTC
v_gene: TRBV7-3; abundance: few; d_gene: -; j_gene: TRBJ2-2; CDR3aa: CASSLWGNTGELFF; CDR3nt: TGTGCCAGCAGCTTGTGGGGGAACACCGGGGAGCTGTTTTTT
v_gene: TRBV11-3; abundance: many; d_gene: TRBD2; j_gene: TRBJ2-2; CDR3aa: CASRPQSGAGGELFF; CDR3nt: TGTGCCAGCAGACCTCAAAGCGGGGCTGGCGGGGAGCTGTTTTTT
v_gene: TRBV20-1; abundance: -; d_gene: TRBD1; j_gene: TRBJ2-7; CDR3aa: CSASGTGPYEQYF; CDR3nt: TGCAGTGCTAGCGGGACAGGACCCTACGAGCAGTACTTC
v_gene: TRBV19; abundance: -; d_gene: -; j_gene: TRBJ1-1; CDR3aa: CASSKGSTEAFF; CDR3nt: TGTGCCAGTAGCAAGGGGAGCACTGAAGCTTTCTTT
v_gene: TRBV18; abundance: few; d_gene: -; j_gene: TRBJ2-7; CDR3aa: CASSPGSWGNSYEQYF; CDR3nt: TGTGCCAGCTCACCGGGTAGCTGGGGGAACTCCTACGAGCAGTACTTC
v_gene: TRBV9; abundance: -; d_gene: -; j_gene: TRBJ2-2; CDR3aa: CASSVGGHGELFF; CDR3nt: TGTGCCAGCAGCGTCGGGGGGCACGGGGAGCTGTTTTTT
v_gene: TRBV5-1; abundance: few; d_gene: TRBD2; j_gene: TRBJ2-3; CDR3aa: CASSSISGGTDTQYF; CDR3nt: TGCGCCAGCAGTTCAATCAGCGGGGGCACAGATACGCAGTATTTT
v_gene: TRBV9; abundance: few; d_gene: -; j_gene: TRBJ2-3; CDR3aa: CASSVGGGRTDTQYF; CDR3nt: TGTGCCAGCAGCGTAGGAGGAGGTCGCACAGATACGCAGTATTTT
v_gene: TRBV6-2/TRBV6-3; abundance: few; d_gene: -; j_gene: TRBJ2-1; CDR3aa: CASSPIGLSEQFF; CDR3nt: TGTGCCAGCAGTCCCATCGGGCTAAGTGAGCAGTTCTTC
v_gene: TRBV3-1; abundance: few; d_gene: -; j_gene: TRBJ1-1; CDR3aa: CASSQQITTEAFF; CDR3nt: TGTGCCAGCAGCCAGCAGATTACAACTGAAGCTTTCTTT
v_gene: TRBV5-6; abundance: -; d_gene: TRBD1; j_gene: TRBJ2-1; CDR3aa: CASSLDRGWKQFF; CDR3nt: TGTGCCAGCAGCTTGGACAGGGGGTGGAAGCAGTTCTTC
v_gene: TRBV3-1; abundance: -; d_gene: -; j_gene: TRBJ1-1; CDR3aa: CASSPQAMNTEAFF; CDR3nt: TGTGCCAGCAGCCCTCAAGCCATGAACACTGAAGCTTTCTTT
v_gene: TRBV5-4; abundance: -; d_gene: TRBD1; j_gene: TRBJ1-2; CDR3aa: CASSSRGLYGYTF; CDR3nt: TGTGCCAGCAGCTCCAGGGGGCTCTATGGCTACACCTTC
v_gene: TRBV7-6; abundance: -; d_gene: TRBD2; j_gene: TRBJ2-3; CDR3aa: CASSPGTGGSTDTQYF; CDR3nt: TGTGCCAGCAGCCCGGGGACGGGGGGGAGCACAGATACGCAGTATTTT
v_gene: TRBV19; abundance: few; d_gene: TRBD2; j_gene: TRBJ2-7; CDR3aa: CASSIFRGLAGDGCYEQYF; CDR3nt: TGTGCCAGTAGTATATTCCGAGGACTAGCGGGAGATGGGTGCTACGAGCAGTACTTC
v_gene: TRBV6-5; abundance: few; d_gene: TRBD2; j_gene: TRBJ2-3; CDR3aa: CASSYGGRDTDTQYF; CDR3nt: TGTGCCAGCAGTTATGGCGGGAGGGACACAGATACGCAGTATTTT
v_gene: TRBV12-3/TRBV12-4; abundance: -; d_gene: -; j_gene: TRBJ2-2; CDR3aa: CASGPGGGTGELFF; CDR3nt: TGTGCCAGCGGCCCAGGGGGGGGGACCGGGGAGCTGTTTTTT
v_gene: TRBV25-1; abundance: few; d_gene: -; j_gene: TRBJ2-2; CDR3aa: CASLIDSGELFF; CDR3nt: TGTGCCAGCCTCATAGACTCCGGGGAGCTGTTTTTT
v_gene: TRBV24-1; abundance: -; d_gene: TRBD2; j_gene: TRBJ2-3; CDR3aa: CATSDLQTSVGDTQYF; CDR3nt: TGTGCCACCAGTGATTTACAGACTAGCGTCGGAGATACGCAGTATTTT
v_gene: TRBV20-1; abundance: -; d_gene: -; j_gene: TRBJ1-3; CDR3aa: CSASPGASSGNTIYF; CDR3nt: TGCAGTGCTAGCCCGGGGGCAAGTTCTGGAAACACCATATATTTT
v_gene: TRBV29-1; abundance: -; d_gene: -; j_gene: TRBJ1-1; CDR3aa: CSVVQGTNTEAFF; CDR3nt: TGCAGCGTTGTTCAGGGGACGAACACTGAAGCTTTCTTT
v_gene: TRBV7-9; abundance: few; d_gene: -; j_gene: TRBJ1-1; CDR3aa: CASSSQPGTEAFF; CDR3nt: TGTGCCAGCAGCTCCCAGCCGGGCACTGAAGCTTTCTTT
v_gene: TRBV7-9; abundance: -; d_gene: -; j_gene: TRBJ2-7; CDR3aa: CASSPGLSRAEQYF; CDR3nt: TGTGCCAGCAGCCCCGGGTTGTCCCGGGCCGAGCAGTACTTC
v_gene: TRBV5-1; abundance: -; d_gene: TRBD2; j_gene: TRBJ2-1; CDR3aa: CASSRVTPGPLAGAYNEQFF; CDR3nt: TGCGCCAGCAGCAGGGTTACCCCGGGACCCTTAGCGGGGGCCTACAATGAGCAGTTCTTC
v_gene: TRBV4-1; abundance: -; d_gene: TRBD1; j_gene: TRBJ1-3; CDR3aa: CASSQSGTGSGNTIYF; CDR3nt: TGCGCCAGCAGCCAATCCGGGACAGGGTCTGGAAACACCATATATTTT
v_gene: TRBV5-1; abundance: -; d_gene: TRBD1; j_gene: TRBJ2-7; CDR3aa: CASSFGTGGKGEQYF; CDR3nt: TGCGCCAGCAGCTTTGGGACAGGGGGCAAGGGCGAGCAGTACTTC
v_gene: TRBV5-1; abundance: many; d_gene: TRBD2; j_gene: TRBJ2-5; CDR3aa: CASSLAGLWETQYF; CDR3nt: TGCGCCAGCAGCTTGGCGGGACTATGGGAGACCCAGTACTTC
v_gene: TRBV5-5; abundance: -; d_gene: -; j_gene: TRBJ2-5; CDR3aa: CASSSGGRQSRETQYF; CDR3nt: TGTGCCAGCAGCTCAGGCGGACGCCAAAGTAGAGAGACCCAGTACTTC
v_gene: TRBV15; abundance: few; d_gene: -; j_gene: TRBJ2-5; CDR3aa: CATSRPPLQGTQYF; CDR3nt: TGTGCCACCAGCAGACCCCCCCTCCAGGGGACCCAGTACTTC
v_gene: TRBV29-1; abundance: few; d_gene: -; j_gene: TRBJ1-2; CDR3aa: CSVEGGRDYGYTF; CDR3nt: TGCAGCGTTGAGGGGGGCAGAGACTATGGCTACACCTTC
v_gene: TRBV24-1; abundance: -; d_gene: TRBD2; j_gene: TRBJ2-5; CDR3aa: CATSDAGLAGGRGETQYF; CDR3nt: TGTGCCACCAGTGATGCGGGACTAGCGGGAGGAAGGGGAGAGACCCAGTACTTC
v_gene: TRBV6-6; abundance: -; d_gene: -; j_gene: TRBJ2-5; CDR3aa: CASSYRPYQETQYF; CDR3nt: TGTGCCAGCAGTTACCGACCGTACCAAGAGACCCAGTACTTC
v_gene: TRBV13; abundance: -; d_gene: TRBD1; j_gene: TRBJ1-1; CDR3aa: CASSSGQAPEAFF; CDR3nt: TGTGCCAGCAGCTCGGGACAGGCCCCTGAAGCTTTCTTT
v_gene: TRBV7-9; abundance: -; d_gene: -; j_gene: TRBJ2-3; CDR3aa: CASNPTPDTQYF; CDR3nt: TGTGCCAGCAACCCCACCCCGGATACGCAGTATTTT
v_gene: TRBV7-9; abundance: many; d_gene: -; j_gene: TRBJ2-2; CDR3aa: CASSLDLGITGELFF; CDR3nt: TGTGCCAGCAGCTTAGATTTGGGGATTACCGGGGAGCTGTTTTTT
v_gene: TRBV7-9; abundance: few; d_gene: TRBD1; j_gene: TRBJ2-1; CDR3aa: CASSQGGPYNEQFF; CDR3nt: TGTGCCAGCAGCCAAGGGGGCCCCTACAATGAGCAGTTCTTC
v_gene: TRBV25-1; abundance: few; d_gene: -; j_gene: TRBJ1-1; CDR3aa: CASTGTNLLGAEAFF; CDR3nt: TGTGCCAGCACAGGGACCAACCTCTTAGGAGCTGAAGCTTTCTTT
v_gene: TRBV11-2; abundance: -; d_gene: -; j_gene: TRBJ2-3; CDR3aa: CASSLAPLTNTQYF; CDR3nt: TGTGCCAGCAGCTTAGCCCCTTTGACGAATACGCAGTATTTT
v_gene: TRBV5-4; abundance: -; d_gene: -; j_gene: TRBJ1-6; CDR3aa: CASSLLGEGNSPLHF; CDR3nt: TGTGCCAGCAGCTTGTTGGGCGAAGGGAATTCACCCCTCCACTTT
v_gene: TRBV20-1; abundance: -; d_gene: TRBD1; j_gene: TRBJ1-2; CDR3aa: CSARDPNRGFGYTF; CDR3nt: TGCAGTGCTAGAGATCCTAACAGGGGATTTGGCTACACCTTC
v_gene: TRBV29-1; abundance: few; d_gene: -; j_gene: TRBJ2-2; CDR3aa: CSGTGYSSGELFF; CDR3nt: TGCAGCGGAACAGGGTACAGTTCCGGGGAGCTGTTTTTT